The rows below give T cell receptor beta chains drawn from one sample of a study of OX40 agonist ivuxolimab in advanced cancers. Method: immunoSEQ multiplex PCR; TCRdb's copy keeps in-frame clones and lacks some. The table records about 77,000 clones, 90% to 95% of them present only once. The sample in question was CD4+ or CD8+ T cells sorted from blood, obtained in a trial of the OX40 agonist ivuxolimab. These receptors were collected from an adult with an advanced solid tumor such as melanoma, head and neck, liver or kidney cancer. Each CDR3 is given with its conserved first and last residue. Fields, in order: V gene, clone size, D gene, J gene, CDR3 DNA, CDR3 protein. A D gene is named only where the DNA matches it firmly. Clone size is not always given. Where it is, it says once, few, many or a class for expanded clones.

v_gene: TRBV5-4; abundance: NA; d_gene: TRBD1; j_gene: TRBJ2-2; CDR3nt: TGTGCCAGCAGCTTGGTGGCAGGGGGGAACACCGGGGAGCTGTTTTTT; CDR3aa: CASSLVAGGNTGELFF
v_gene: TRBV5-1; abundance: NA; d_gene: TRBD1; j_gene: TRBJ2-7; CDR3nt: TGCGCCAGCAGTTGGGGACAGGGGGCTTACGAGCAGTACTTC; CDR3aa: CASSWGQGAYEQYF
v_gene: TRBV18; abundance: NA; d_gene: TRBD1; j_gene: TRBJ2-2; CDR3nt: TGTGCCAGCTCACCACAAGGACAGGGTGTACACACCGGGGAGCTGTTTTTT; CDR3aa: CASSPQGQGVHTGELFF
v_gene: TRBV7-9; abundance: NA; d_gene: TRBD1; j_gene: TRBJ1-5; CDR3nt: TGTGCCAGCAGCCAAACAGGGGGGCGCAATCAGCCCCAGCATTTT; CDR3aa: CASSQTGGRNQPQHF
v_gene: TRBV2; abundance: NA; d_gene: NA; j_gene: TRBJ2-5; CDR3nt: TGTGCCAGCATTGCTACCGGACAGTTGGAGACCCAGTACTTC; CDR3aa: CASIATGQLETQYF
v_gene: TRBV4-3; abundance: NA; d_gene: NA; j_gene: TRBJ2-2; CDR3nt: TGCGCCAGCAGCCAACTGGGGAACACCGGGGAGCTGTTTTTT; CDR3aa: CASSQLGNTGELFF
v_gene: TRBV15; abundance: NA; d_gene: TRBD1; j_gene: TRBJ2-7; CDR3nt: TGTGCCACCAGCTCCCGACAGGGGGCCCACGAGCAGTACTTC; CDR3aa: CATSSRQGAHEQYF
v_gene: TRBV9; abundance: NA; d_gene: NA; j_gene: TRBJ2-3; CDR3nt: TGTGCCAGCAGCGTAGATCCGGGAAGCACAGATACGCAGTATTTT; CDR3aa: CASSVDPGSTDTQYF
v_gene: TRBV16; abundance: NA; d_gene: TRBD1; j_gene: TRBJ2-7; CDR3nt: TGTGCCAGCAGCCAAAAGGACAGGTTTTCCTACGAGCAGTACTTC; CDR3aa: CASSQKDRFSYEQYF
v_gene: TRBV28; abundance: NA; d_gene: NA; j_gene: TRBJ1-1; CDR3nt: TGTGCCAGCAGCTTGACAGTGAACACTGAAGCTTTCTTT; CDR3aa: CASSLTVNTEAFF
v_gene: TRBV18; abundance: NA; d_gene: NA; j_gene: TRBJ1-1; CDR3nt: TGTGCCAGCTCACCACAGGGCCCGGGGGGGGCTGAAGCTTTCTTT; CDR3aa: CASSPQGPGGAEAFF
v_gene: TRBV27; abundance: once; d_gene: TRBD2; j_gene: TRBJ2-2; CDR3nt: TGTGCCAGCAGTTTACGCGGGAGGAACACCGGGGAGCTGTTTTTT; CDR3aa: CASSLRGRNTGELFF
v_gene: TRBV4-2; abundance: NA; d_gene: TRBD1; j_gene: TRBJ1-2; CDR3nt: TGTGCCAGCAGCCAAGGAGGGACAGGGTCTGGCTACACCTTC; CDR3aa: CASSQGGTGSGYTF
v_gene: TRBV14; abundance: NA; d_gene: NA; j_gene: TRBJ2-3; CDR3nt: TGTGCCAGCAGCCAAGAGTCTGGGGGGTTCGCAGATACGCAGTATTTT; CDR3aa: CASSQESGGFADTQYF
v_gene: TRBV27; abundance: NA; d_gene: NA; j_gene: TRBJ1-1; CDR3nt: TGTGCCAGCAGTTTAGGGAACACTGAAGCTTTCTTT; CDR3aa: CASSLGNTEAFF
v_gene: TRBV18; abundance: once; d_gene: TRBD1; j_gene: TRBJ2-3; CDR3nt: TGTGCCAGCTCACCTATACAGGGGGACTCGGATACGCAGTATTTT; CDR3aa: CASSPIQGDSDTQYF
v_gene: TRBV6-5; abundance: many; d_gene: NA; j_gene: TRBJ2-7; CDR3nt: TGTGCCAGCAGCGTATCCCGGGATTCCTCCTACGAGCAGTACTTC; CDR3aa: CASSVSRDSSYEQYF
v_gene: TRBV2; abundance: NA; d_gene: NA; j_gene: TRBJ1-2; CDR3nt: TGTGCCAGCAGCCCGGACGGTCAAGTTTATGGCTACACCTTC; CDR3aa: CASSPDGQVYGYTF
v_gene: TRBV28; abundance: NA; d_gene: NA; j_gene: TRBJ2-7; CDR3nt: TGTGCCAGCAGACAAGTCCCTGGACAGTTGAGCTCCTACGAGCAGTACTTC; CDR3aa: CASRQVPGQLSSYEQYF
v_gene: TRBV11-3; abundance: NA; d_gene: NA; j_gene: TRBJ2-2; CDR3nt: TGTGCCAGCAGCTTAGTGGAGTCCGGGGAGCTGTTTTTT; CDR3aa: CASSLVESGELFF
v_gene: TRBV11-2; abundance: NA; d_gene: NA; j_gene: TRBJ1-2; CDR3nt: TGTGCCAGCAGCCCGTTCCCGGCAGGGTTAACAGGGAACTATGGCTACACCTTC; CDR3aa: CASSPFPAGLTGNYGYTF
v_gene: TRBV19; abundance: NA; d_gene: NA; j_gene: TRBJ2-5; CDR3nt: TGTGCCAGTAGTGGTCAGGGGAGTGGCGCAGAGACCCAGTACTTC; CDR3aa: CASSGQGSGAETQYF